Shown below are 10 T cell receptor gamma chains from a single sample sequenced in a study of Vδ1+ human thymocytes. General study results and limits: Thymic TRG and TRD repertoires appeared highly polyclonal, with Gaussian CDR3 length distributions.

Their antigens are not known. The template was reverse-transcribed extracted RNA. Multiplex PCR used pooled V-gene forward primers and a constant-region reverse primer to amplify CDR3s. TCRdb fed the multiplex PCR reads into CATT to redo clone calling. The profile shows tens of thousands of gamma-chain clones, roughly a fifth of them singletons. Sequencing used Vdelta1+ gamma-delta thymocytes from the thymus. Subset noted: FACS-sorted CD3+ TCRalphabeta- TCRVdelta1+ TCRVdelta2- thymocytes. These receptors were collected from a girl in the first two years of life who had congenital heart surgery.

This clone is classed as medium-sized (0.01 to 0.1%). The genes are TRGV8 and TRGJ1 or TRGJ2. The germline V gene has CDR1 VENAVY and CDR2 YDSYNSRV. The CDR3 runs 12 residues. V was pared by 3 bases and J by 4 bases, with 3 bases of the junction left unmatched. The CDR3 bases are TGTGCCACCTGGGATTGGTATTATAAGAAACTCTTT. Its protein product is CATWDWYYKKLF.

This clone was detected only a few times. The chain is built from TRGV4 and TRGJ1 or TRGJ2. The V gene's germline CDR1 is EGSTGY and CDR2 YDSYTSSV. Germline trimming cut 3 bases from V and 10 bases from J; bases unmatched to any gene: 9. This CDR3 is built from 12 residues. CDR3 in DNA: TGTGCCACCTGGGATCTATGGCACAAGAAACTCTTT. Amino acid sequence: CATWDLWHKKLF.

The chain is built from TRGV4 and TRGJ1 or TRGJ2. This CDR3 has 12 residues. The germline V gene has CDR1 EGSTGY and CDR2 YDSYTSSV. V dropped 0 bases and J dropped 15; count of bases not matched to a gene: 11. The CDR3 protein is CATWDGLSGLLF. CDR3 coding DNA: TGTGCCACCTGGGATGGGCTTAGTGGATTACTCTTT.

This clone was picked up a small number of times. J is TRGJ1 or TRGJ2 and V is TRGV3. The CDR3 length is 13 residues. Losses at the gene ends were 5 bases for V and 0 bases for J; bases not matched to a gene: 4. Germline CDR1 and CDR2: VTNTFY and YDVSTARD (reference sequence). CDR3 in amino acids: CATWGTNYYKKLF. DNA of the CDR3: TGTGCCACCTGGGGCACGAATTATTATAAGAAACTCTTT.

This chain connects TRGV8 to TRGJ1 or TRGJ2. Germline V gene sequence: CDR1 VENAVY, CDR2 YDSYNSRV. CDR3 length: 13 amino acids. V shed 2 bases, J shed 10 bases, and the junction held 11 bases outside the gene matches. The CDR3 nucleotides are TGTGCCACCTGGGATATATTCGACCGAAAGAAACTCTTT. It specifies CATWDIFDRKKLF.

The chain carries TRGV4 and TRGJ1 or TRGJ2. Germline loops: CDR1 EGSTGY, CDR2 YDSYTSSV. The CDR3 has 15 amino acids. V lost 6 bases to trimming and J lost 2 bases; unmatched junction nucleotides: 13. CDR3 amino acids: CATWTIALHYYKKLF. CDR3 DNA sequence: TGTGCCACCTGGACAATTGCCCTGCATTATTATAAGAAACTCTTT.

Turning to this clone: Different DNA sequences within this sample yield the same CDR3. J is TRGJ1 or TRGJ2 and V is TRGV9. Germline V gene sequence: CDR1 GITISATS, CDR2 ISYDGTV (reference sequence). The length of the CDR3 is 12 residues. J was trimmed by 7 bases and V by 3 bases; bases with no gene match: 6. The CDR3: CALWEPGYKKLF. In nucleotides, the CDR3 is TGTGCCTTGTGGGAGCCGGGGTATAAGAAACTCTTT.

This clone was found a few times. The rearrangement joins TRGV3 to TRGJ1 or TRGJ2. The germline V gene has CDR1 VTNTFY and CDR2 YDVSTARD (reference sequence). The CDR3 is 15 amino acids. V dropped 0 bases and J dropped 2; count of bases not matched to a gene: 7. CDR3 DNA sequence: TGTGCCACCTGGGACAGGCCGTTTGATTATTATAAGAAACTCTTT. Its translation is CATWDRPFDYYKKLF.

This clone was seen more than once but under ten times. J is TRGJ1 or TRGJ2 and V is TRGV8. This CDR3 spans 12 amino acids. With V trimmed by 5 bases and J by 4 bases, 5 bases remained unmatched. The germline V gene encodes CDR1 VENAVY and CDR2 YDSYNSRV. CDR3: CATWVTYYKKLF. CDR3 DNA sequence: TGTGCCACCTGGGTCACGTATTATAAGAAACTCTTT.

With respect to this clone: Its ends do not fully match the called genes, so a read error is possible. The chain uses TRGV2 and TRGJ1 or TRGJ2. CDR3 size: 14 residues. Germline V gives CDR1 EGSNGY, CDR2 YDSYNSKV. CDR3 region: CATWDGRNCYKKLF. The CDR3 nucleotides are TGTGCCACCTGGGATGGGCGAAATTGTTATAAGAAACTCTTT.